The clone carrying this T cell receptor beta chain was counted at least ten times. Its cognate antigen is unknown. This sample stems from a study of CD8 T cells in ankylosing spondylitis. Germline CDR1 and CDR2: DFQATT and SNEGSKA (reference sequence). The CDR3 consists of 10 residues. V gave up 3 bases and J gave up 3 bases, with 2 bases separating them. Study observations and caveats: Certain motif variants had earlier appeared in reactive arthritis synovial fluid and blood. A TCR beta motif of eight highly homologous variants appeared characteristic of ankylosing spondylitis blood.

TCRdb independently ran MiXCR on the 5' RACE reads; one entry per CDR3 protein. The sample gives under 950,000 distinct CDR3 sequences, 15% to 20% of which show up once; approximately 18% is in the top ten. The specimen sequenced was blood, either unsorted or a sorted T cell fraction (not recorded which). The receptor was derived from a male donor with ankylosing spondylitis. The chain joins TRBV20-1 to TRBJ1-1; D unresolved. CDR3 loop: CSASDTEAFF. In DNA, the CDR3 is TGCAGTGCTAGTGACACTGAAGCTTTCTTT.